Listed here is a single TCR beta chain. This record belongs to a study of technical replicates of blood from a handful of donors. Data came from immunoSEQ multiplex PCR; TCRdb stores just in-frame clones and leaves some out. The data contain tens of thousands of clones, over 90% of them singletons. This clonotype was sampled from a human donor in good health. Some clones in this sample may be carry-over from other donors' samples. What was sequenced was PBMCs.

The CDR3 region is CATSSRTGARTEAFF. In nucleotides, the CDR3 is TGTGCCACCAGCTCCCGGACAGGCGCCAGGACTGAAGCTTTCTTT. This chain connects TRBV15 to TRBJ1-1; 7 positions agree with TRBD1. Germline CDR1 and CDR2: LNHNV and YYDKDF (reference sequence). The CDR3 covers 15 residues. Trimming cost V 5 bases and J 5 bases; bases outside gene matches: 11.